A selection of T cell receptor beta chains follows, all from one sample in a study of T cell responses to AZD1222 COVID-19 vaccine. Measured with immunoSEQ multiplex PCR; TCRdb has only the in-frame clones, and not every one. Found here are some 190,000 clones, over 90% of them singletons; the top ten hold 1.9%. The sequencing here drew on peripheral blood, taken 28 days after the second AZD1222 dose. The receptors come from an adult who received the AZD1222 COVID-19 vaccine. CDR3s include the opening cysteine and the closing phenylalanine or tryptophan. D genes are given only for firm matches. Clone size is not always given. Where it is, it says once, few, many or a class for expanded clones.

V gene: TRBV25-1; J gene: TRBJ1-2; D gene: TRBD1; clone size: NA; CDR3 DNA: TGTGCCAGCAGTGATAGGGGGCGTTGGTATGGCTACACCTTC; CDR3 protein: CASSDRGRWYGYTF
V gene: TRBV5-1; J gene: TRBJ2-3; D gene: TRBD2; clone size: NA; CDR3 DNA: TGCGCCAGCAGCCAACTAGCGGGAGGTGAGACAGATACGCAGTATTTT; CDR3 protein: CASSQLAGGETDTQYF
V gene: TRBV7-9; J gene: TRBJ2-3; D gene: TRBD2; clone size: NA; CDR3 DNA: TGTGCCAGCAGCCCGCGGGGGGCTAGCGAAGTAGATACGCAGTATTTT; CDR3 protein: CASSPRGASEVDTQYF
V gene: TRBV2; J gene: TRBJ2-5; D gene: NA; clone size: NA; CDR3 DNA: TGTGCCAGCGGTGGGACCGTCCAAGAGACCCAGTACTTC; CDR3 protein: CASGGTVQETQYF
V gene: TRBV28; J gene: TRBJ2-2; D gene: NA; clone size: NA; CDR3 DNA: TGTGCCAGCAGTTCTTCTAGGGCCGAACGTGCCGGGGAGCTGTTTTTT; CDR3 protein: CASSSSRAERAGELFF
V gene: TRBV10-3; J gene: TRBJ2-5; D gene: TRBD1; clone size: few; CDR3 DNA: TGTGCCATCGGGGGACAGCCCCAAGAGACCCAGTACTTC; CDR3 protein: CAIGGQPQETQYF
V gene: TRBV7-9; J gene: TRBJ2-5; D gene: NA; clone size: NA; CDR3 DNA: TGTGCCAGCAGCTTAGTATCAGAGACCCAGTACTTC; CDR3 protein: CASSLVSETQYF
V gene: TRBV2; J gene: TRBJ2-7; D gene: NA; clone size: NA; CDR3 DNA: TGTGCCAGCCTAAAAGGGGACTCCTACGAGCAGTACTTC; CDR3 protein: CASLKGDSYEQYF
V gene: TRBV4-1; J gene: TRBJ1-6; D gene: NA; clone size: NA; CDR3 DNA: TGCGCCAGCAGCCAACCTGAGACAGGAGGGAATATTCCGTATAATTCACCCCTCCACTTT; CDR3 protein: CASSQPETGGNIPYNSPLHF
V gene: TRBV10-1; J gene: TRBJ2-7; D gene: TRBD2; clone size: NA; CDR3 DNA: TGCGCCAGCAGTTCTAGCGGCGCCTACGAGCAGTACTTC; CDR3 protein: CASSSSGAYEQYF
V gene: TRBV7-8; J gene: TRBJ2-7; D gene: NA; clone size: once; CDR3 DNA: TGTGCCAGCAGCTCGAACTACGAGCAGTACTTC; CDR3 protein: CASSSNYEQYF
V gene: TRBV4-2; J gene: TRBJ1-2; D gene: NA; clone size: NA; CDR3 DNA: TGTGCCAGCAGCGGTACAGGTGGTGATAACTATGGCTACACCTTC; CDR3 protein: CASSGTGGDNYGYTF
V gene: TRBV6-5; J gene: TRBJ1-6; D gene: TRBD1; clone size: NA; CDR3 DNA: TGTGCCAGCACCAAGGGACAGGGGATATCACCCCTCCACTTT; CDR3 protein: CASTKGQGISPLHF
V gene: TRBV30; J gene: TRBJ1-1; D gene: TRBD1; clone size: NA; CDR3 DNA: TGTGCCTGGACTCAAACAGGGGACGAAGCTTTCTTT; CDR3 protein: CAWTQTGDEAFF
V gene: TRBV7-2; J gene: TRBJ1-2; D gene: NA; clone size: once; CDR3 DNA: TGTGCCAGCAGCTTAGATAGCTTGGGCTACACCTTC; CDR3 protein: CASSLDSLGYTF
V gene: TRBV7-9; J gene: TRBJ2-7; D gene: NA; clone size: NA; CDR3 DNA: TGTGCCTTCCATCCTATCCAGGGGACGGAAGAGCAGTACTTC; CDR3 protein: CAFHPIQGTEEQYF
V gene: TRBV19; J gene: TRBJ1-2; D gene: NA; clone size: few; CDR3 DNA: TGTGCCAGTAGTATTCAAGGCAGGGATGGCTATGGCTACACCTTC; CDR3 protein: CASSIQGRDGYGYTF
V gene: TRBV6-5; J gene: TRBJ1-2; D gene: NA; clone size: NA; CDR3 DNA: TGTGCCAGCAGCAAGGACGGTGGGATCTATGGCTACACCTTC; CDR3 protein: CASSKDGGIYGYTF
V gene: TRBV6-6; J gene: TRBJ1-1; D gene: NA; clone size: NA; CDR3 DNA: TGTGCCAGCAACATACAACAAGGGCAGAACACTGAAGCTTTCTTT; CDR3 protein: CASNIQQGQNTEAFF
V gene: TRBV18; J gene: TRBJ2-6; D gene: NA; clone size: NA; CDR3 DNA: TGTGCCAGCTCACCACTGTCTGGGGCCAACGTCCTGACTTTC; CDR3 protein: CASSPLSGANVLTF
V gene: TRBV7-6; J gene: TRBJ2-7; D gene: TRBD1; clone size: NA; CDR3 DNA: TGTGCCAGCAGCTACCCCCGGACAGGTTCTGCCTACGAGCAGTACTTC; CDR3 protein: CASSYPRTGSAYEQYF
V gene: TRBV6-5; J gene: TRBJ1-1; D gene: TRBD1; clone size: once; CDR3 DNA: TGTGCCAGCAGTTATCCTTTAACAGGGGTACACCGCTGGGCTTTCTTT; CDR3 protein: CASSYPLTGVHRWAFF
V gene: TRBV13; J gene: TRBJ2-6; D gene: NA; clone size: NA; CDR3 DNA: TGTGCCAGCAGCGCCCCCGGGACACACAGCTCTGGGGCCAACGTCCTGACTTTC; CDR3 protein: CASSAPGTHSSGANVLTF
V gene: TRBV5-5; J gene: TRBJ2-5; D gene: NA; clone size: few; CDR3 DNA: TGTGCCAGCAGCTTGAGGGCTGACCTGGAGACCCAGTACTTC; CDR3 protein: CASSLRADLETQYF
V gene: TRBV29-1; J gene: TRBJ2-1; D gene: NA; clone size: NA; CDR3 DNA: TGCAGCGCCGGGGACGGATACAATGAGCAGTTCTTC; CDR3 protein: CSAGDGYNEQFF